Below, 18 T cell receptor beta chains from the same sample are listed, as sequenced in a study of blood T cell repertoires in COVID-19. Profiled with immunoSEQ multiplex PCR; TCRdb holds only in-frame clones, not every one. The profile shows under 250,000 clones, around 80% of them singletons. Sequencing was done on a sample of peripheral blood. These receptors were taken from a woman in her sixties or seventies with acute or convalescent COVID-19.

The chain links TRBV7-9 to TRBJ1-2, with D hard to call. The germline V gene encodes CDR1 SEHNR and CDR2 FQNEAQ (reference sequence). The CDR3 has 13 residues. V lost 5 bases and J 8 bases, leaving 15 bases between the germline ends. The CDR3 DNA is TGTGCCAGCAGCCGGGAAGGTCATGGGGGCTACACCTTC. It codes for CASSREGHGGYTF.

The chain joins TRBV2 to TRBJ2-5; 8 nucleotides match TRBD2. V gave up 8 bases and J gave up 4 bases; unmatched junction bases: 15. The germline CDR1 and CDR2 sequences are SNHLY and FYNNEI. This CDR3 is built from 16 residues. CDR3 DNA sequence: TGTGCCAGCCGGGCCGGGACTAGTGGTTCGGGAGAGACCCAGTACTTC. Protein sequence: CASRAGTSGSGETQYF.

The rearrangement links TRBV10-3 to TRBJ1-1, with D uncertain. There are 13 residues in the CDR3. Trimming took off 7 bases at V and 3 bases at J, with 12 bases between the two ends. Germline CDR1 ENHRY, CDR2 SYGVKD. The CDR3 sequence: CAIKRELDTEAFF. The CDR3 bases are TGTGCCATCAAGAGGGAGTTGGACACTGAAGCTTTCTTT.

The chain uses TRBV27 and TRBJ2-7, with D maybe TRBD1 (6 bases). There are 13 residues in the CDR3. Germline CDR1 and CDR2: MNHEY and SMNVEV (reference sequence). Trimming took off 2 bases at V and 12 bases at J, with 17 bases between the two ends. For the CDR3, the DNA is TGTGCCAGCAGTTTACAGGGGTCACTCAGAACGTACGTC. As protein: CASSLQGSLRTYV.

This clone is a singleton in its sample. In DNA form, the CDR3 reads TGCAGCGTTGCCCCTGGCCCTCCCCCCCATCAGCCCCAGCATTTT. Protein sequence: CSVAPGPPPHQPQHF. The chain combines TRBV29-1 with TRBJ1-5; D ambiguous. The length of the CDR3 is 15 residues. V shed 4 bases and J shed 5 bases, with 18 bases lying between them. The germline V gene encodes CDR1 SQVTM and CDR2 ANQGSEA. The full variable domain, completed using reference TRBV29-1 and TRBJ1-5, is SAVISQKPSRDICQRGTSLTIQCQVDSQVTMMFWYRQQPGQSLTLIATANQGSEATYESGFVIDKFPISRPNLTFSTLTVSNMSPEDSSIYLCSVAPGPPPHQPQHFGDGTRLSIL.

The chain couples TRBV14 to TRBJ2-2; D perhaps matches TRBD1 (5 bases). The CDR3 is 14 amino acids. CDR1 and CDR2 (germline): SGHDN, FVKESK. V was pared by 3 bases and J by 2 bases, with 7 bases between. The CDR3 sequence: CASSQGPNTGELFF. CDR3 coding DNA: TGTGCCAGCAGCCAGGGGCCAAACACCGGGGAGCTGTTTTTT.

This chain links TRBV9 with TRBJ2-5; 8 bases fit TRBD1. CDR1 and CDR2 from the germline V gene are SGDLS and YYNGEE. Unmatched junction bases numbered 13, after V lost 0 bases and J lost 6 bases. The CDR3 is 17 residues long. The CDR3 here is CASSVDPSAGGRKTQYF. CDR3 nucleotides: TGTGCCAGCAGCGTAGACCCCAGCGCAGGGGGCAGAAAGACCCAGTACTTC. The complete variable domain, with remaining parts taken from reference TRBV9 and TRBJ2-5, reads DSGVTQTPKHLITATGQRVTLRCSPRSGDLSVYWYQQSLDQGLQFLIQYYNGEERAKGNILERFSAQQFPDLHSELNLSSLELGDSALYFCASSVDPSAGGRKTQYFGPGTRLLVL.

This clone was observed a handful of times. The chain uses TRBV2 and TRBJ2-1, with TRBD2 matching 11 bases. Germline-derived CDR1 and CDR2 are SNHLY and FYNNEI. After removal of 6 bases from V and 12 bases from J, the junction contained 10 bases not matched to a gene. The CDR3 sequence is 14 residues long. CDR3 sequence (DNA): TGTGCCAGCAGGGAGGGACTAGCGGTCGAGGGGCAGTTCTTC. This encodes CASREGLAVEGQFF.

The rearrangement links TRBV30 to TRBJ2-7; D is perhaps TRBD1 (6 bases). The CDR3 spans 13 residues. Germline V gene data show CDR1 as GTSNPN and CDR2 as SVGIG (reference sequence). V lost 2 bases and J 5 bases, leaving 13 bases between the germline ends. The CDR3 sequence is CAWSRPGANEQYF. DNA for the CDR3: TGTGCCTGGAGTAGGCCAGGGGCGAACGAGCAGTACTTC. The full variable domain, with the rest looked up from reference TRBV30 and TRBJ2-7, is SQTIHQWPATLVQPVGSPLSLECTVEGTSNPNLYWYRQAAGRGLQLLFYSVGIGQISSEVPQNLSASRPQDRQFILSSKKLLLSDSGFYLCAWSRPGANEQYFGPGTRLTVT.

The chain combines TRBV6-2 or TRBV6-3 with TRBJ2-5; 12 positions agree with TRBD2. This CDR3 has 14 amino acids. Germline V lookup: CDR1 MNHEY, CDR2 SVGEGT. Trimming cost V 4 bases and J 5 bases; bases outside gene matches: 2. CDR3 sequence (DNA): TGTGCCAGCAGTTGGGGGACTAGCGGGGAGACCCAGTACTTC. Translating it yields CASSWGTSGETQYF.

This clone was seen a handful of times. A junction end diverges from the germline sequence, so it may reflect a read error. The J gene is TRBJ2-3, the V gene TRBV7-2; D might be TRBD2 (6 bases). The CDR3 is 13 residues long. Germline V gene data show CDR1 as SGHTA and CDR2 as FQGNSA. CDR3 sequence: CASSLDKRAHSHF. Written as DNA, the CDR3 is TGTGCCAGCAGCTTAGATAAGCGGGCCCATTCACATTTT.

The chain links TRBV6-1 to TRBJ1-2; D remains unclear. V was clipped by 3 bases and J by 8 bases, with 7 bases between them. The length of the CDR3 is 11 residues. CDR1 MNHNS and CDR2 SASEGT come from the germline V gene. The CDR3 here is CASSETRGYTF. In DNA, the CDR3 is TGTGCCAGCAGTGAGACGAGGGGCTACACCTTC.

The gene calls are TRBV4-3 and TRBJ2-2; TRBD2 might be the D (6 bases). The germline CDR1 and CDR2 sequences are LGHNA and YSLEER. This CDR3 comprises 16 residues. V lost 1 base, J lost 5 bases, and 14 bases lay in between. Written as DNA, the CDR3 is TGCGCCAGCAGCCAAGCGGGACTCCTAGGAACCGGGGAGCTGTTTTTT. Encoded protein: CASSQAGLLGTGELFF.

The chain recombines TRBV5-1 with TRBJ1-6; weak D call: TRBD1 (5 bases). This CDR3 has 16 amino acids. The ends were cut back, 1 base at V and 7 bases at J, with 15 bases in the middle. In germline, CDR1 is SGHRS, CDR2 YFSETQ. The CDR3 here is CASSLRGSGSNSPLHF. The CDR3, as DNA: TGCGCCAGCAGCTTGAGGGGATCGGGTAGCAATTCACCCCTCCACTTT. Combining the CDR3 with reference TRBV5-1 and TRBJ1-6 gives the whole variable domain KAGVTQTPRYLIKTRGQQVTLSCSPISGHRSVSWYQQTPGQGLQFLFEYFSETQRNKGNFPGRFSGRQFSNSRSEMNVSTLELGDSALYLCASSLRGSGSNSPLHFGNGTRLTVT.

The chain carries TRBV3-1 (or the pseudogene TRBV3-2) and TRBJ2-5; D ambiguous. Germline loops: CDR1 LGHDT, CDR2 YNNKEL (reference sequence). The CDR3 runs to 16 residues. The germline V and J ends were trimmed by 0 bases and 2 bases, with 13 bases remaining between them. CDR3 coding DNA: TGTGCCAGCAGCCAAGATTCGACGCTGCGGCAAGAGACCCAGTACTTC. Translation gives CASSQDSTLRQETQYF.

In this sample, this clone turned up a few times. J is TRBJ2-3 and V is TRBV6-1; maybe TRBD1 (6 bases). The length of the CDR3 is 15 residues. Between the trimmed V and J ends, which lost 0 bases and 7 bases, there was a span of 14 bases. Germline V CDR1 and CDR2: MNHNS, SASEGT. The CDR3: CASSEATQGRNTQYF. CDR3 coding DNA: TGTGCCAGCAGTGAAGCCACACAGGGCCGGAATACGCAGTATTTT.

In its sample, this clone was seen a few times. The rearrangement uses TRBV7-2 and TRBJ2-7; D is perhaps TRBD2 (5 bases). V lost 5 bases to trimming and J lost 0 bases, with 14 bases between them. The germline CDR1 and CDR2 sequences are SGHTA and FQGNSA. The CDR3 loop spans 15 amino acids. CDR3 sequence (DNA): TGTGCCAGCAGCGTATACACGGGGAGCTCCTACGAGCAGTACTTC. Its protein is CASSVYTGSSYEQYF.

This clone was observed once. The V call is TRBV18, the J call TRBJ2-1; D is perhaps TRBD2 (7 bases). V gave up 5 bases and J gave up 10 bases, with 21 bases separating them. The CDR3 is made up of 15 amino acids. CDR1 and CDR2 from the germline V gene are KGHSH and LQKENI. As DNA, the CDR3 is TGTGCCAGCTCATTAAACGGGGGGCCCAGTGGGGAGCAGTTCTTC. It encodes CASSLNGGPSGEQFF.